The 3 T cell receptor beta chains presented below share a single source sample, sequenced in a study of T cells in narcolepsy. Generated by immunoSEQ multiplex PCR, the TCRdb table keeps only in-frame clones and is missing some. Of about 30,000 clones listed, around four fifths are singletons. Sequenced material: CD45RA- memory CD4+ T cells from PBMCs. These receptors all come from a human donor with narcolepsy.

This clone was seen a handful of times. The genes are TRBV6-5 and TRBJ2-2; 8 bases are a match to TRBD1. V trimming: 2 bases; J trimming: 4 bases; junction bases outside the gene matches: 6. Per germline, CDR1 MNHEY and CDR2 SVGAGI. The CDR3 extends over 16 amino acids. CDR3 coding DNA: TGTGCCAGCAGTTACGCACAGGGGGTCGGCACCGGGGAGCTGTTTTTT. Translating it yields CASSYAQGVGTGELFF.

The chain is built from TRBV30 and TRBJ1-6; D not resolved. CDR1 GTSNPN and CDR2 SVGIG come from the germline V gene (reference sequence). Trimming took off 4 bases at V and 1 base at J, with 8 bases between the two ends. The CDR3 length is 14 residues. CDR3: CAWMGSSYNSPLHF. In DNA form, the CDR3 reads TGTGCCTGGATGGGGAGTTCCTATAATTCACCCCTCCACTTT.

The CDR3 nucleotides read TGTGCCAGCAGTGAGAGGGGATTGGACAATCAGCCCCAGCATTTT. It is translated as CASSERGLDNQPQHF. The V call is TRBV2, the J call TRBJ1-5, with a tentative D call TRBD1 (5 bases). The germline gives CDR1 SNHLY, CDR2 FYNNEI. Trimming pared 3 bases from V and 3 bases from J, leaving 12 bases between. The CDR3 spans 15 residues.